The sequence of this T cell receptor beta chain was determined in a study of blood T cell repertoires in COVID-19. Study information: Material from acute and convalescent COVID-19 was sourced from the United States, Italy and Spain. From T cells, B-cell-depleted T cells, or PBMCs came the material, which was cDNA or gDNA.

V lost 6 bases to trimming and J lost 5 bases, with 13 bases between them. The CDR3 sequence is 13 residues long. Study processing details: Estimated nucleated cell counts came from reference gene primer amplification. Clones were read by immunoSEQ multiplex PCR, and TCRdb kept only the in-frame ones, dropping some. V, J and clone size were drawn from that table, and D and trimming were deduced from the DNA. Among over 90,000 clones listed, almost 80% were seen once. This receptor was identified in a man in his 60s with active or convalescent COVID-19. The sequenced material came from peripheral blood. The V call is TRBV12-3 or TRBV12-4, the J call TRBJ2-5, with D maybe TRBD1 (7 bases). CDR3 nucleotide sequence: TGTGCCAGCAGACCATCAGGGGGGGAGACCCAGTACTTC. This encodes CASRPSGGETQYF.